Sequencing of this T cell receptor beta chain was carried out in a study of PD-L1 blockade in urothelial cancer. Study details: Blood drawn 3 weeks (second dose) and 6 weeks after treatment start was analyzed. Blood-derived samples held a median roughly 140,000 T cells.

Time point here: pretreatment peripheral blood. The table came from immunoSEQ multiplex PCR; TCRdb's copy has only in-frame clones and leaves some out. Altogether 48,000 or so clones are present, roughly nine tenths being singletons, with the ten largest covering roughly 14%. Germline V gives CDR1 SQVTM, CDR2 ANQGSEA. V was pared by 4 bases and J by 1 base, with 3 bases between. This CDR3 has 11 residues. The receptor was derived from a woman aged 55 to 70 with urothelial cancer. The rearrangement links TRBV29-1 to TRBJ2-3; no reliable D call. The specimen comprised PBMCs, sampled around atezolizumab (anti-PD-L1) treatment. As DNA, the CDR3 is TGCAGCGTTGGAGGCACAGATACGCAGTATTTT. Amino acid sequence: CSVGGTDTQYF.